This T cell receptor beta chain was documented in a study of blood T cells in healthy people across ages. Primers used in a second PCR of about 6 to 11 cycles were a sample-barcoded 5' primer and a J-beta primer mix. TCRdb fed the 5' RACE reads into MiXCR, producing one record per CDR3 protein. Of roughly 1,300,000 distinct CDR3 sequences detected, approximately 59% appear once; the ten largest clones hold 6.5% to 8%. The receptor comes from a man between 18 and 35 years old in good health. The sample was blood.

The CDR3: CSAKPGTTTHEQYF. The CDR3 DNA reads as TGCAGCGCGAAACCCGGGACTACCACCCACGAGCAGTACTTC. The J gene is TRBJ2-7, the V gene TRBV29-1; TRBD2 matches 7 bases. Per the germline V gene, CDR1 is SQVTM and CDR2 is ANQGSEA. The CDR3 runs 14 residues. V shed 7 bases, J shed 5 bases, and the junction held 14 bases outside the gene matches.